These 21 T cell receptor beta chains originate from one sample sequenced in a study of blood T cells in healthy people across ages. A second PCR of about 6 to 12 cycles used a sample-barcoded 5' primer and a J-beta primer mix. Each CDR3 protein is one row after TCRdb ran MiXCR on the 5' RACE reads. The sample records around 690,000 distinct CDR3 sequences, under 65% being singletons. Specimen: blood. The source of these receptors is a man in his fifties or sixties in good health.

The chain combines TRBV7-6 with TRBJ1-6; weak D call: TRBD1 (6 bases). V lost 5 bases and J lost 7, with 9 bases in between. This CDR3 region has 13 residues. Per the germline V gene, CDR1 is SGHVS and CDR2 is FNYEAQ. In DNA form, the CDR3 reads TGTGCCAGCAGCCAAACAGGGAATTCACCCCTCCACTTT. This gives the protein CASSQTGNSPLHF.

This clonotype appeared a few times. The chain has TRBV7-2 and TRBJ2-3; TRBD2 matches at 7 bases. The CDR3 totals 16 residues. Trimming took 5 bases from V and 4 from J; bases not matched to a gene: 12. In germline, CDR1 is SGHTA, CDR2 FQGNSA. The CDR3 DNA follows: TGTGCCAGCAGCCCCCGACTAGCCGGAGGTTCAGATACGCAGTATTTT. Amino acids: CASSPRLAGGSDTQYF.

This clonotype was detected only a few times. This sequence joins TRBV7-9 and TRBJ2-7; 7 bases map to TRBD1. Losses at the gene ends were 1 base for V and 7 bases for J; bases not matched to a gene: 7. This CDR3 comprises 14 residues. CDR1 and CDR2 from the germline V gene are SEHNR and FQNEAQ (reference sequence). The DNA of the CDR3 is TGTGCCAGCAGCTTAGGGGGGCCAGGGGGAGAGCAGTACTTC. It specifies CASSLGGPGGEQYF.

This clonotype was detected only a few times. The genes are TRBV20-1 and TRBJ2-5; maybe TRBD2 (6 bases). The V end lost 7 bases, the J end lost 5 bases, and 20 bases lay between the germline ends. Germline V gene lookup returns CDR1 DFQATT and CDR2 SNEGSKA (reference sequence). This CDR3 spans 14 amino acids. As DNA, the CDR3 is TGCAGTGTCCCGACTAGTCCGTCATGGGAGACCCAGTACTTC. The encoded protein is CSVPTSPSWETQYF.

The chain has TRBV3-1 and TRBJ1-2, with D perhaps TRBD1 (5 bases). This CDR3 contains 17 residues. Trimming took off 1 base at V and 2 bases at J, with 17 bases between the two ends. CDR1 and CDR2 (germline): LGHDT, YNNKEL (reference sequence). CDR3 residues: CASSQGGPSGTNYGYTF. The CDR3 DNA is TGTGCCAGCAGCCAAGGAGGCCCGTCAGGGACGAACTATGGCTACACCTTC.

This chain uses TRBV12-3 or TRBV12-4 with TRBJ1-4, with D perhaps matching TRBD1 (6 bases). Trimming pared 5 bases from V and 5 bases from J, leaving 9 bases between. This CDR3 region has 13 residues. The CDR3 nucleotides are TGTGCCAGCAGTGCAGGGGCCAATGAAAAACTGTTTTTT. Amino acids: CASSAGANEKLFF.

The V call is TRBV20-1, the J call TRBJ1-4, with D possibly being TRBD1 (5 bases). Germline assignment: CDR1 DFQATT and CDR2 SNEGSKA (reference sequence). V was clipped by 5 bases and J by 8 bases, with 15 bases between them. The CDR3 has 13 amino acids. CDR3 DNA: TGCAGTGCTGCTGACAGTCCTGGGGAAAAACTGTTTTTT. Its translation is CSAADSPGEKLFF.

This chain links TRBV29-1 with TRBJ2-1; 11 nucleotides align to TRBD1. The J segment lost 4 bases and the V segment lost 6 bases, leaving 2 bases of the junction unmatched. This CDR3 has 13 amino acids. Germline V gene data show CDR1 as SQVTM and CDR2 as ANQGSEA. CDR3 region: CSVDRGQYNEQFF. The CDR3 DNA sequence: TGCAGCGTGGACAGGGGGCAGTACAATGAGCAGTTCTTC.

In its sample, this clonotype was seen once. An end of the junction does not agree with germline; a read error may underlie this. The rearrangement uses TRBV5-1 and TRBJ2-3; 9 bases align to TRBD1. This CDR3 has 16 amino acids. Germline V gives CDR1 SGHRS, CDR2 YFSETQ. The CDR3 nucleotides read TGCGCCAGCAGCTTGGGCACAACAGGGGGCACGGATACGCAGTATTTT. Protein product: CASSLGTTGGTDTQYF.

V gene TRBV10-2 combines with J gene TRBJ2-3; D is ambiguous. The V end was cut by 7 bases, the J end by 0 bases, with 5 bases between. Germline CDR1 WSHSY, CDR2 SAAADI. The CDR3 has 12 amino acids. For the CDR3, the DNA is TGCGCCAGCACGGCTAGCACAGATACGCAGTATTTT. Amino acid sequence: CASTASTDTQYF.

CDR3 sequence reads: CASSVNDIYEQYF. CDR3 nucleotides: TGTGCCAGCAGCGTAAACGATATCTACGAGCAGTACTTC. The chain has TRBV9 and TRBJ2-7; D uncertain. Per germline, CDR1 SGDLS and CDR2 YYNGEE. The CDR3 sequence is 13 residues long. V lost 1 base and J lost 3, with 8 bases in between.

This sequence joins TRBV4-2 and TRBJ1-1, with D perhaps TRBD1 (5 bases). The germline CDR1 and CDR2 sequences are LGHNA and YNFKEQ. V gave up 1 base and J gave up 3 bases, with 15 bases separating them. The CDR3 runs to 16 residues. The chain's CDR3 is CASSQAARVEYTEAFF. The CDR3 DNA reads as TGTGCCAGCAGCCAAGCGGCCAGGGTTGAGTACACTGAAGCTTTCTTT.

CDR3 coding DNA: TGTGCCAGCAGGCCGGCGACTAGCGGTGAAGAGACCCAGTACTTC. Translating it yields CASRPATSGEETQYF. The V gene is TRBV6-5, the J gene TRBJ2-5; 9 bases are a match to TRBD2. Trimming took 6 bases from V and 3 from J; bases not matched to a gene: 8. The CDR3 extends over 15 amino acids. CDR1 is MNHEY and CDR2 is SVGAGI in the germline V gene.

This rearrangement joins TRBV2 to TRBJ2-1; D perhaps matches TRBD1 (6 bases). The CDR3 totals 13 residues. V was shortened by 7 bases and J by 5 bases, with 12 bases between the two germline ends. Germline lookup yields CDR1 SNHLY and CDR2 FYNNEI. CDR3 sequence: CASTSTGNNEQFF. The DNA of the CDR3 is TGTGCCAGCACCTCGACAGGAAACAATGAGCAGTTCTTC.

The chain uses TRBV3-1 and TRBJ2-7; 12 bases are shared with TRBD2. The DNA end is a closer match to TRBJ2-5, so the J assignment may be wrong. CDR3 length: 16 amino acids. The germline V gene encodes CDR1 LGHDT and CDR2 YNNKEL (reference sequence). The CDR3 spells CASSQDLTSGRETQYF. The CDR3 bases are TGTGCCAGCAGCCAAGATCTTACTAGCGGGAGGGAGACCCAGTACTTC.

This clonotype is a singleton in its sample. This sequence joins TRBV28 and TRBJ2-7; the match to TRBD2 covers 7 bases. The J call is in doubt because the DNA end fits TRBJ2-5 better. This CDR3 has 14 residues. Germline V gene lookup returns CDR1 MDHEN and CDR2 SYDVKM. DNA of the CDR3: TGTGCCAGCCGCGGGGGTTGGGCCGTGGAGACCCAGTACTTC. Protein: CASRGGWAVETQYF.

In DNA form, the CDR3 reads TGCAGTGCTCTTAGCGGGGGCGCCGAGACCCAGTACTTC. Its protein is CSALSGGAETQYF. The chain combines TRBV20-1 with TRBJ2-5, with TRBD2 identical over 9 bases. Per the germline V gene, CDR1 is DFQATT and CDR2 is SNEGSKA (reference sequence). The CDR3 covers 13 residues. V gave up 5 bases and J gave up 5 bases; unmatched junction bases: 6.

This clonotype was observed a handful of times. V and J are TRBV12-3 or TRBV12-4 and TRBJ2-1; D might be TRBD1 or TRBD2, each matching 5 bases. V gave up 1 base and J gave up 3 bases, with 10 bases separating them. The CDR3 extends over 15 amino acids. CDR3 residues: CASSLGGKYYNEQFF. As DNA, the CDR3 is TGTGCCAGCAGTTTAGGGGGGAAGTACTACAATGAGCAGTTCTTC.

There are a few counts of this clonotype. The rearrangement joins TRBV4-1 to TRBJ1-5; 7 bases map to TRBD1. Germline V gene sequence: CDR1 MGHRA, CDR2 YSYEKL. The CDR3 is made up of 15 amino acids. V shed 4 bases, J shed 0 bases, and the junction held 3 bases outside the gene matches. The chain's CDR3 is CASSPGTDSNQPQHF. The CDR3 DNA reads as TGCGCCAGCAGCCCCGGGACAGATAGCAATCAGCCCCAGCATTTT.

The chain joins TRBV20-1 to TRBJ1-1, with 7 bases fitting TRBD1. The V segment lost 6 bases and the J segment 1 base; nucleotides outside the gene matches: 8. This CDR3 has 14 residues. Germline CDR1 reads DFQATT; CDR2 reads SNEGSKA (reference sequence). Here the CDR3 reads CSAPLTGANTEAFF. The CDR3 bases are TGCAGTGCCCCCCTAACAGGGGCGAACACTGAAGCTTTCTTT.

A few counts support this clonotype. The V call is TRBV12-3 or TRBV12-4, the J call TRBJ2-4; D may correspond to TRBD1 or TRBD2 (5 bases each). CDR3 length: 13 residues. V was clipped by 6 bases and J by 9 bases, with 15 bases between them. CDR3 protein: CASSTGPRSIQYF. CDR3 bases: TGTGCCAGCAGCACGGGACCCCGAAGCATTCAGTACTTC.